This T cell receptor (beta chain) was obtained from a study of cytomegalovirus exposure and HLA in healthy donors. Study-wide background: When 350 to 400 donors were genotyped, roughly 82% of them were found to fall in the Caucasian-associated ancestry cluster.

Points on this clone: What it recognizes is unknown.

Germline V lookup: CDR1 MNHEY, CDR2 SMNVEV (reference sequence). V was clipped by 3 bases and J by 2 bases, with 9 bases between them. The CDR3 loop spans 14 amino acids. Study results and caveats: Among TCR beta chains, those listed as cytomegalovirus-associated numbered over 150. Presence/absence analyses assumed roughly uniform sequencing depth across donors. According to an earlier analysis, most TCR beta V segments yielded productive rearrangements about 87% or about 30% of the time.

PCR used 60 Vbeta primers and 13 Jbeta primers. Method: immunoSEQ multiplex PCR; TCRdb's copy keeps in-frame clones and lacks some. The sample includes over 150,000 clones, about 76% of them seen just once. The rearrangement links TRBV27 to TRBJ2-3, with D perhaps matching TRBD2 (5 bases). The receptor comes from a male donor in good health and CMV-seropositive. Sequencing input: PBMCs. The CDR3 loop is CASSFGLSTDTQYF. The CDR3 bases are TGTGCCAGCAGTTTCGGACTTTCCACAGATACGCAGTATTTT.